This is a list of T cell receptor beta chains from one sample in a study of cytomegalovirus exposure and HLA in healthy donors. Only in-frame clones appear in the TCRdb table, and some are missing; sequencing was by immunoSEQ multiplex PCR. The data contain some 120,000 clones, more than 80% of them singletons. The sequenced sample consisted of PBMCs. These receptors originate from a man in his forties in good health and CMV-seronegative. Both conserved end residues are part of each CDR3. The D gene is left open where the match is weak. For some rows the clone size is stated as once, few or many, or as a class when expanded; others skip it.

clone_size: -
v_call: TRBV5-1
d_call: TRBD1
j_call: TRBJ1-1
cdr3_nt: TGCGCCAGCAGCTTGTTCCCATCGGACAGGGGGGGATCTAACACTGAAGCTTTCTTT
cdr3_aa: CASSLFPSDRGGSNTEAFF

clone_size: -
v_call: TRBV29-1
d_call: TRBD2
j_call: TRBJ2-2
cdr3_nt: TGCAGCGCTGATGGGACTAGCGGGAACACCGGGGAGCTGTTTTTT
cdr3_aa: CSADGTSGNTGELFF

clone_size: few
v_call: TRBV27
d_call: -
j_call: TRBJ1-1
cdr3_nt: TGTGCCAGCAGTTTGAAGGGGCAGGGGATCTTAGGCACTGAAGCTTTCTTT
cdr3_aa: CASSLKGQGILGTEAFF

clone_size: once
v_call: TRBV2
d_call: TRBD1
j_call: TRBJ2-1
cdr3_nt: TGTGCCAGCCGACAGGGGGCGGGAGCAGCGCAGTTCTTC
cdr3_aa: CASRQGAGAAQFF

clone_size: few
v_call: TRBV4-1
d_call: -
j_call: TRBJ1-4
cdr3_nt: TGCGCCAGCAGCCGACTTGAACCTTTTGAAAAACTGTTTTTT
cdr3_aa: CASSRLEPFEKLFF

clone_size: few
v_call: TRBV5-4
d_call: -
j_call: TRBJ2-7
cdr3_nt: TGTGCCAGCAGCTTGGATCCTGGGGCGTACGAGCAGTACTTC
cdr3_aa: CASSLDPGAYEQYF

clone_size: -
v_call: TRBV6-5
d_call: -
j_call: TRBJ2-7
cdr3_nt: TGTGCCAGCAGTAGACTCTCATCCTACGAGCAGTACTTC
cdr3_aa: CASSRLSSYEQYF

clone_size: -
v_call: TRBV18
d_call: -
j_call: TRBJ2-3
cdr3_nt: TGTGCCAGCTCACCACCGAATGGCGGCGATACGCAGTATTTT
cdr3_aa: CASSPPNGGDTQYF

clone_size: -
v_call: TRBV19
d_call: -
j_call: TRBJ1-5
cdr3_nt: TGTGCCAGTAGTATGGCTGTGTTTAGCAATCAGCCCCAGCATTTT
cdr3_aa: CASSMAVFSNQPQHF

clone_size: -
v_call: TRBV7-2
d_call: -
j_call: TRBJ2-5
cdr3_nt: TGTGCCAGCAGCTTAGGGGGGCCGGGAGAGACCCAGTACTTC
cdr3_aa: CASSLGGPGETQYF

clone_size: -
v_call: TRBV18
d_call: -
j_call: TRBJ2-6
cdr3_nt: TGTGCCAGCTCACCACAGACCGGGTTAGGCTCTGGGGCCAACGTCCTGACTTTC
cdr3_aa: CASSPQTGLGSGANVLTF

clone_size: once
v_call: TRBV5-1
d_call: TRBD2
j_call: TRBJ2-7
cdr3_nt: TGCGCCAGCAGCTTGGTGGCTAGCGGGTCCTACGAGCAGTACTTC
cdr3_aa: CASSLVASGSYEQYF

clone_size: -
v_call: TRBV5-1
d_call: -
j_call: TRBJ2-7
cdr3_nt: TGCGCCAGCAGCTTGGTCGCCAGCTCCTACGAGCAGTACTTC
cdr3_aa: CASSLVASSYEQYF

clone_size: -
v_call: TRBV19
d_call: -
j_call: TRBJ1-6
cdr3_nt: TGTGCCACCTCCTGGACCGCCGGGAGCAATTCACCCCTCCACTTT
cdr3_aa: CATSWTAGSNSPLHF

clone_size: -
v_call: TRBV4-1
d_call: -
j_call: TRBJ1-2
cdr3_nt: TGCGCCAGCAGCCAAGATGCCCTGCAGGGTGTCACCTTC
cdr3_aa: CASSQDALQGVTF

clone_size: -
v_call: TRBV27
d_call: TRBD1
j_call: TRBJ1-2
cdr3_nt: TGTGCCAGCAGCCGGGACAGGGGCTCTGGCTACACCTTC
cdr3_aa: CASSRDRGSGYTF

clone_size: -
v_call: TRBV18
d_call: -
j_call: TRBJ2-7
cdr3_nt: TGTGCCAGCTCACCACTCTTCAGGGACTCCTACGAGCAGTACTTC
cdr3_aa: CASSPLFRDSYEQYF

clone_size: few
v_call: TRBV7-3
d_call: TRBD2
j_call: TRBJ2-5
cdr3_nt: TGTGCCAGCAGCTTAAGCGGGAGCACCGGGGAGACCCAGTACTTC
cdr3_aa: CASSLSGSTGETQYF

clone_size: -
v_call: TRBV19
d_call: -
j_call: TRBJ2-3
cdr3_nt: TGTGCCAGTAGTGATTCACAGGGCACTTCTAGCACAGATACGCAGTATTTT
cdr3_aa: CASSDSQGTSSTDTQYF

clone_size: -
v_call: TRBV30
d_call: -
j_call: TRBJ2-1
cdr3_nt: TGTGCCTGGAGTACATCGGGGTACAATGAGCAGTTCTTC
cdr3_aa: CAWSTSGYNEQFF

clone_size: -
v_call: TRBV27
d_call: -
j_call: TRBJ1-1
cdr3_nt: TGTGCCAGCAGTCTCAACAGGGCAAGGGGGGGAAACACTGAAGCTTTCTTT
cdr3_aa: CASSLNRARGGNTEAFF

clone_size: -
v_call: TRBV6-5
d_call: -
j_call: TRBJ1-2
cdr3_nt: TGTGCCAGCAGTGAACAGAACTATGGCTACACCTTC
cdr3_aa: CASSEQNYGYTF

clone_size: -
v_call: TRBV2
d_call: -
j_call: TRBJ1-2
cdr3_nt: TGTGCCAGCAGTCGAGGATCACAGGGTTTTTCCTTC
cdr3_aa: CASSRGSQGFSF

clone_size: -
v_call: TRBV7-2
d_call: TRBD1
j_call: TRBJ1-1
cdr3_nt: TGTGCCAGCAGCTTTACAGGGGCAACTGAAGCTTTCTTT
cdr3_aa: CASSFTGATEAFF

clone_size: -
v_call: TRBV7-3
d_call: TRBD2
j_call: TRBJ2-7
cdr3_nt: TGTGCCAGCAGCTTATTTCCCCCCACATGGACTAGCGGGAGGGACCTATACGAGCAGTACTTC
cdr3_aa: CASSLFPPTWTSGRDLYEQYF

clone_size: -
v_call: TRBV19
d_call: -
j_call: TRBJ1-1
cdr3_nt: TGTGCCAGTAAACAGGCCCTTTTGAACACTGAAGCTTTCTTT
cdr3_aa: CASKQALLNTEAFF

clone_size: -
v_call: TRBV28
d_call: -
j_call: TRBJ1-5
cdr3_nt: TGTGCCAGCAGTTTGCGGGACAGCAATCAGCCCCAGCATTTT
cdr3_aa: CASSLRDSNQPQHF

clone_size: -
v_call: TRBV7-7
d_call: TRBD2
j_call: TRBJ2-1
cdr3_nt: TGTGCCAGCAGCGAGGGACTAGCGAAGAGAAATGAGCAGTTCTTC
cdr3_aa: CASSEGLAKRNEQFF

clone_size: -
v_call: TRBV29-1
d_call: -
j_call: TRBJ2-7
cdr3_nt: TGCAGCGGCGCTCTCGGAGGTCCACCCTACGAGCAGTACTTC
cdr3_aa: CSGALGGPPYEQYF

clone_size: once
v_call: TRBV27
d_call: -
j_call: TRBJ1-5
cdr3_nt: TGTGCCAGCAGAGGAATGGGCCGAGATCAGCCCCAGCATTTT
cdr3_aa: CASRGMGRDQPQHF

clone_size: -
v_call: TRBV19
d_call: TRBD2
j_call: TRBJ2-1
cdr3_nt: TGTGCCAGTAGGACTATAGCGGGGAGACACAATGAGCAGTTCTTC
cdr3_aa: CASRTIAGRHNEQFF

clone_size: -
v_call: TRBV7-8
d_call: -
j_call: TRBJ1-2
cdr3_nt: TGTGCCAGCAGCTCCGGGGGTATCTACACCTTC
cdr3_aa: CASSSGGIYTF

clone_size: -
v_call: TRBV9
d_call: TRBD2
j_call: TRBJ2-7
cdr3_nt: TGTGCCAGCAGTTATAGCGGGGCCTCCTACGAGCAGTACTTC
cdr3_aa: CASSYSGASYEQYF

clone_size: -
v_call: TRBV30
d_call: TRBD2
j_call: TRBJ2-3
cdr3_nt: TGTGCCTGGAGTGTAATCGGGACTAGCAGCCCCACAGATACGCAGTATTTT
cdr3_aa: CAWSVIGTSSPTDTQYF

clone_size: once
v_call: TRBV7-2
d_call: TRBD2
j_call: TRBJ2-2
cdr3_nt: TGTGCCAGCAGCCACGGACTAGCGGGGTACACCGGGGAGCTGTTTTTT
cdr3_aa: CASSHGLAGYTGELFF

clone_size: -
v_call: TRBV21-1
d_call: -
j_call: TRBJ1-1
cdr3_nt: TGTGCCAGCAGCAAGGGTAGGGGGATCGGCACTGAAGCTTTCTTT
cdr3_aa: CASSKGRGIGTEAFF

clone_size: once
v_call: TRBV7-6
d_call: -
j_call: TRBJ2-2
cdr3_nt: TGTGCCAGCAGAGGGAGTGGAGGCGGGGAGCTGTTTTTT
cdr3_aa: CASRGSGGGELFF

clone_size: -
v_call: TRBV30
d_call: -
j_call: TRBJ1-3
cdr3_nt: TGTGCCTGGAGTGTCAAGCAGGGGTATGGAAACACCATATATTTT
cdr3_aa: CAWSVKQGYGNTIYF

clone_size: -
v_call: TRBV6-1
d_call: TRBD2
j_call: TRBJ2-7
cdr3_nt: TGTGCCAGCAGTGAGGGCACCGGGACTAGCGGGAGGACGAGCTCCTACGAGCAGTACTTC
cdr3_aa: CASSEGTGTSGRTSSYEQYF

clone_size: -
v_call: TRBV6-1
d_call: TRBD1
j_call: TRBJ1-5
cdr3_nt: TGTGCCAGCAGTGTCGAAGACAGGGGGTCCGAGCCCCAGCATTTT
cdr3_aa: CASSVEDRGSEPQHF

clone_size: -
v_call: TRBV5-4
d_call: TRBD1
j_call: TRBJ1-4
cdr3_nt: TGTGCCAGCAGCTTGGGACAGGGTCGCGAAAAACTGTTTTTT
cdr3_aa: CASSLGQGREKLFF

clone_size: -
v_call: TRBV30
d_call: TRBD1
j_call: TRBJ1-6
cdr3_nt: TGTGCCTCGGGACAGGAGAATTCACCCCTCCACTTT
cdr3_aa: CASGQENSPLHF

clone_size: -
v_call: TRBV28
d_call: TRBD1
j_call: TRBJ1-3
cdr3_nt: TGTGCCAGCAGTTTCATGGACAGGGCCGGGGGAAACACCATATATTTT
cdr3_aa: CASSFMDRAGGNTIYF

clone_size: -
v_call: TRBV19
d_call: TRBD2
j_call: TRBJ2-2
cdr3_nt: TGTGCCAGTAGGACTAGCGGAAACACCGGGGAGCTGTTTTTT
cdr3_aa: CASRTSGNTGELFF

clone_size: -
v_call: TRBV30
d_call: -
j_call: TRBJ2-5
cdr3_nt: TGTGCCTGGTCCCGGGGGGCTGGGGAGACCCAGTACTTC
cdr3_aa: CAWSRGAGETQYF

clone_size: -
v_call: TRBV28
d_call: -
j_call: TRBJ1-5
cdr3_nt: TGTGCCAGCAGTTTAGTTTTAGGGGATCGGAATAGCCATCAGCCCCAGCATTTT
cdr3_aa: CASSLVLGDRNSHQPQHF

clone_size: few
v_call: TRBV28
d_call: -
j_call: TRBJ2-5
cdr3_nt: TGTGCCAGCAGTGCACCACAGGGTTGGACCCAGTACTTC
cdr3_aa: CASSAPQGWTQYF

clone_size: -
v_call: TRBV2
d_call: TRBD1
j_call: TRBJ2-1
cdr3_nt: TGTGCCAGCAGTGAACAGGGGGTATCCTACAATGAGCAGTTCTTC
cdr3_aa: CASSEQGVSYNEQFF

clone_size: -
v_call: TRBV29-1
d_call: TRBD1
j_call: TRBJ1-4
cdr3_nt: TGCAGCGCCCAAAGGGACAGGGGAGGAGAAAAACTGTTTTTT
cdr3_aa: CSAQRDRGGEKLFF

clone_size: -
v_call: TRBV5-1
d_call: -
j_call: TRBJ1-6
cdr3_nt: TGCGCCAGCAGCTTTGGCAGCTCCTATAATTCACCCCTCCACTTT
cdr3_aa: CASSFGSSYNSPLHF

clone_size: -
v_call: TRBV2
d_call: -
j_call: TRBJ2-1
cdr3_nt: TGTGCCAGCAGCGTCGACAGTCATGAGCAGTTCTTC
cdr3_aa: CASSVDSHEQFF

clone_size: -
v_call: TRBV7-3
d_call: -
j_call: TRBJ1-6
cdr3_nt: TGTGCCAGCAGCTCAGGAAATTCACCCCTCCACTTT
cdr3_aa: CASSSGNSPLHF